Listed here are 5 T cell receptor beta chains from one sample, sequenced in a study of cytomegalovirus exposure and HLA in healthy donors. Primers included in the PCR were 60 Vbeta and 13 Jbeta primers. Some clones are missing from TCRdb's copy, which holds only in-frame ones; the method was immunoSEQ multiplex PCR. Here the sample spans some 140,000 clones, about 80% being singletons. Sequencing input: PBMCs. These receptors all come from a man aged 30 to 45 in good health and CMV-seronegative.

The chain couples TRBV6-4 to TRBJ2-6; D is ambiguous. Deletions cut 4 bases from V and 0 bases from J, with 4 bases between. The length of the CDR3 is 14 residues. Germline V gene lookup returns CDR1 MRHNA and CDR2 SNTAGT. CDR3 coding DNA: TGTGCCAGCAGTGCAGACTCTGGGGCCAACGTCCTGACTTTC. Its translation: CASSADSGANVLTF.

This clone was counted between two and nine times. Other DNA sequences in this specimen translate into the identical CDR3. This chain links TRBV4-1 with TRBJ2-2; unclear D gene. The germline gives CDR1 MGHRA, CDR2 YSYEKL. The CDR3 spans 13 residues. V was trimmed by 4 bases and J by 2 bases, leaving 5 bases between them. The chain's CDR3 is CASSLSNTGELFF. The CDR3 nucleotides are TGCGCCAGCAGCCTTAGCAACACCGGGGAGCTGTTTTTT.

The chain has TRBV12-2 and TRBJ2-3; TRBD2, the D gene given by the table, was not confirmed from the DNA. TRBV12-2 is a recognized pseudogene. CDR3 size: 17 residues. The CDR3 DNA reads TGTGCAAGTCGACTCAACCTAGCGTGTAAGGACACAGATACGCAGTATTTT. Translating gives CASRLNLACKDTDTQYF.

The V call is TRBV5-6, the J call TRBJ1-1; a possible D gene is TRBD1 (5 bases). There are 18 residues in the CDR3. In germline, CDR1 is SGHDT, CDR2 YYEEEE. V lost 4 bases, J lost 0 bases, and 22 bases lay in between. CDR3 amino acids: CASSPLKQGAEMNTEAFF. CDR3 coding DNA: TGTGCCAGCAGCCCCCTTAAGCAGGGCGCGGAAATGAACACTGAAGCTTTCTTT.

The rearrangement uses TRBV7-8 and TRBJ2-7; 7 bases align to TRBD2. This CDR3 comprises 15 residues. Germline trimming cut 5 bases from V and 1 base from J; bases unmatched to any gene: 8. Germline V gene lookup returns CDR1 SGHVS and CDR2 FQNEAQ. The CDR3, as DNA: TGTGCCAGCAGCCCAGAGACTAGCTTTTCCTACGAGCAGTACTTC. It encodes CASSPETSFSYEQYF.